This T cell receptor beta chain was documented in a study of T cells in localized non-small cell lung cancer. The protocol was immunoSEQ multiplex PCR, while the TCRdb copy is restricted to in-frame clones and leaves out a portion. The sample holds under 35,000 clones, 91% seen once. The study, taken as a whole, reports: Adjacent uninvolved lung tissue had the highest T cell clonality, exceeding tumor. Greater blood T cell density accompanied longer overall survival. Median around 54 top-100 tumor clones were shared with paired adjacent lung.

In regard to this clone: Antigen unknown.

This receptor was obtained from a female donor at least 60 years old with stage I lung adenocarcinoma. The source material was peripheral blood, sampled before any cancer treatment.

The CDR3 sequence: CASSPDTSSYNEQFF. CDR3 bases: TGCGCCAGCAGCCCCGACACGTCTTCCTACAATGAGCAGTTCTTC. The gene calls are TRBV5-1 and TRBJ2-1; D is unresolved. With 4 bases removed from V and 1 base from J, the gap between germline ends came to 12 bases. The CDR3 covers 15 residues. CDR1 and CDR2 (germline): SGHRS, YFSETQ.